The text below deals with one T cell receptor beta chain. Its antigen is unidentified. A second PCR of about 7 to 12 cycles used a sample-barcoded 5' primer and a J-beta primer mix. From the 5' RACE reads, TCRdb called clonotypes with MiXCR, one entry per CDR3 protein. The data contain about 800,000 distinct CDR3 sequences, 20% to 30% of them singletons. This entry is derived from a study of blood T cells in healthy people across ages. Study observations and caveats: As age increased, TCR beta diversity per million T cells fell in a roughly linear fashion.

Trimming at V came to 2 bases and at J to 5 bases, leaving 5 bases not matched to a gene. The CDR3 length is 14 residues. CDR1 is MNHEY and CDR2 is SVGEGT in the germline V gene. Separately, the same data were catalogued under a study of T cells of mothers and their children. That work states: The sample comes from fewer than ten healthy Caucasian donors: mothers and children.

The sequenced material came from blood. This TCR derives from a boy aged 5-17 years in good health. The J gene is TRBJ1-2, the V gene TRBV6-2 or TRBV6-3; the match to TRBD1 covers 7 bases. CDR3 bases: TGTGCCAGCAGTTACCCCGGGACAGCGTATGGCTACACCTTC. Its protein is CASSYPGTAYGYTF.